This T cell receptor (beta chain) was documented in a study of cytomegalovirus exposure and HLA in healthy donors. Study overall: Some 85 million unique TCRs, all from HLA-typed donors, were included in an early release of the data.

Study outcomes and limitations: TCR beta sequences reportedly predicted the HLA-A and HLA-B alleles of most subjects accurately. Rare TCR sequences dominated, though some public TCRs recurred in many donors.

On this clone itself: Antigen: not known.

The CDR3 length is 13 residues. Trimming stripped 10 bases from V and 1 base from J, with 12 bases between. Germline CDR1 LNHDA, CDR2 SQIVND (reference sequence). 13 Jbeta primers and 60 Vbeta primers were used for the PCR. Assay: immunoSEQ multiplex PCR; the TCRdb copy retains only in-frame clones and omits some. Its table lists over 35,000 clones. The chain is built from TRBV19 and TRBJ2-3; D might be TRBD1 (7 bases). This clonotype originated in a woman in her thirties in good health and CMV-seronegative. Sequenced input: PBMCs. CDR3 protein: CATRGVGTDTQYF. CDR3 DNA sequence: TGTGCCACCAGGGGGGTTGGCACAGATACGCAGTATTTT.